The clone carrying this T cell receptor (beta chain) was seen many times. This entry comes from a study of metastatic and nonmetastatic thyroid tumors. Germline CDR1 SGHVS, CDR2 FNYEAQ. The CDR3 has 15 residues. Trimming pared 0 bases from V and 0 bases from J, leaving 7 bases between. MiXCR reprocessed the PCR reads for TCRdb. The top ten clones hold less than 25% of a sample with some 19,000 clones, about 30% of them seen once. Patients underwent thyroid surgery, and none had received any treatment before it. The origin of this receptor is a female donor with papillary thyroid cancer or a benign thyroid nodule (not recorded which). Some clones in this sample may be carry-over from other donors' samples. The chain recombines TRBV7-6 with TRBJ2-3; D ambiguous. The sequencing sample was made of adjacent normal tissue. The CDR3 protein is CASSLALASTDTQYF. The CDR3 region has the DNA TGTGCCAGCAGCTTAGCGTTGGCGAGCACAGATACGCAGTATTTT.